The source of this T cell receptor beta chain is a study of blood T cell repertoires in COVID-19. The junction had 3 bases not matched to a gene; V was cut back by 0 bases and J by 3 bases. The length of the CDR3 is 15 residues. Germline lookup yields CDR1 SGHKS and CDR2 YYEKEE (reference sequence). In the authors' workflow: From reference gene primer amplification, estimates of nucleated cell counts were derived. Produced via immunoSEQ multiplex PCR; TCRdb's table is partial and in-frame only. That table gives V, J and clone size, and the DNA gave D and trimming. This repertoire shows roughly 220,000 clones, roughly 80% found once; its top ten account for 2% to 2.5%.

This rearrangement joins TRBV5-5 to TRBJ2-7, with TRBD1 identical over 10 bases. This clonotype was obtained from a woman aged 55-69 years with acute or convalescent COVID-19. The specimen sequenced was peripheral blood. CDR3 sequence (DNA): TGTGCCAGCAGCTTGGTAGGGACAGGGGACTACGAGCAGTACTTC. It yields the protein CASSLVGTGDYEQYF.